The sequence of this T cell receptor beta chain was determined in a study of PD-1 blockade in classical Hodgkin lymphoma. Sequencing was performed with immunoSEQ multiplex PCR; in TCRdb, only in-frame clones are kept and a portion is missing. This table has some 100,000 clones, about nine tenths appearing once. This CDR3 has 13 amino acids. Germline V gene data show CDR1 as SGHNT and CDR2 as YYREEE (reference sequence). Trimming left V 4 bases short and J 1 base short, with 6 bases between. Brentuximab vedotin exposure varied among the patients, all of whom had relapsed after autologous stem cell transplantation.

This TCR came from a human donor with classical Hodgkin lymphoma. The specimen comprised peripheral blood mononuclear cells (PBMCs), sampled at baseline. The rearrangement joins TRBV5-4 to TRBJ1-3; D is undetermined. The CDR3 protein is CASSRTSGNTIYF. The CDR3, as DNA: TGTGCCAGCAGCCGGACTTCTGGAAACACCATATATTTT. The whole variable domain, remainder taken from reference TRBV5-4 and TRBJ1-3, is ETGVTQSPTHLIKTRGQQVTLRCSSQSGHNTVSWYQQALGQGPQFIFQYYREEENGRGNFPPRFSGLQFPNYSSELNVNALELDDSALYLCASSRTSGNTIYFGEGSWLTVV.